The clone carrying this T cell receptor (beta chain) has just a few counts. V shed 0 bases and J shed 10 bases, with 12 bases lying between them. CDR1 is GTSNPN and CDR2 is SVGIG in the germline V gene (reference sequence). This CDR3 has 12 amino acids. The sample belongs to a study of T cells in Graves' hyperthyroidism and ophthalmopathy. Amplified regions were TCR beta CDR3 sequences from RNA transcripts. HTBI primers were employed in a first-round RT-PCR of the TCR CDR3. TCRdb called the multiplex PCR reads again in MiXCR, with one record for every CDR3 protein. The table shows approximately 600,000 distinct CDR3 sequences, with less than 25% occurring only once.

The sequenced material came from blood. The TCR was taken from a young man with Graves' ophthalmopathy. The genes are TRBV30 and TRBJ1-2; D perhaps matches TRBD1 (6 bases). CDR3: CAWSVPGGDYTF. The CDR3 DNA sequence: TGTGCCTGGAGTGTACCGGGGGGCGACTACACCTTC.